This T cell receptor (beta chain) came from a study of blood T cell repertoires in COVID-19. Study information: Researchers got acute and convalescent COVID-19 samples from the United States, Italy and Spain.

Original analysis: Nucleated cell counts were estimated from reference gene primer amplification. Assay: immunoSEQ multiplex PCR; the TCRdb copy retains only in-frame clones and omits some. V, J and clone size derive from that table, while D and trimming were established from the DNA sequence. The data contain tens of thousands of clones, approximately 80% of them singletons. The CDR3 is 13 residues long. Germline V CDR1 and CDR2: SGHTA, FQGTGA. V was clipped by 0 bases and J by 9 bases, with 8 bases between them. The chain recombines TRBV7-3 with TRBJ2-2; D is unresolved. The clonotype comes from a man aged 45-65 years with COVID-19, enrolled during active disease. Material for sequencing was peripheral blood. The chain's CDR3 is CASSLTRSRELFF. The CDR3 bases are TGTGCCAGCAGCTTAACGCGGAGTCGGGAGCTGTTTTTT.